This entry is about one T cell receptor (beta chain). This specimen comes from a study of T cell changes during pregnancy in multiple sclerosis. The data were produced by immunoSEQ multiplex PCR, yet TCRdb's version contains in-frame clones alone and is incomplete. This sample has around 56,000 clones, with over 75% found just once. With V trimmed by 5 bases and J by 5 bases, 6 bases remained unmatched. The CDR3 spans 13 residues. Per the germline V gene, CDR1 is MNHNS and CDR2 is SASEGT. The chain recombines TRBV6-1 with TRBJ2-7; TRBD2 matches at 7 bases. The TCR was taken from a female donor with multiple sclerosis, enrolled in a pregnancy study. The sample in question was peripheral blood, obtained after pregnancy. CDR3 DNA: TGTGCCAGCAGTCGGGGAGGGGCCCACGAGCAGTACTTC. It is translated as CASSRGGAHEQYF.